The 18 T cell receptor beta chains below were found in one sample sequenced in a study of cytomegalovirus exposure and HLA in healthy donors. The PCR was carried out with 60 Vbeta primers and 13 Jbeta primers. Here immunoSEQ multiplex PCR was the method, and the copy in TCRdb shows in-frame clones only, minus some. The repertoire includes tens of thousands of clones, 75% to 80% of them detected once, and about 3.8% sits in the top ten. Sequences were obtained from PBMCs. These receptors came from a middle-aged woman in good health and CMV-seronegative.

V usage is TRBV15 and J usage is TRBJ1-2; D call uncertain. The CDR3 consists of 12 residues. The germline V gene has CDR1 LNHNV and CDR2 YYDKDF (reference sequence). Trimming shortened V by 5 bases and J by 3 bases, and 7 bases separated the two germline ends. The CDR3 loop is CATSLEYYGYTF. The CDR3 DNA sequence: TGTGCCACCAGCTTAGAGTACTATGGCTACACCTTC. Looking up the rest from reference TRBV15 and TRBJ1-2 gives the full variable domain: DAMVIQNPRYQVTQFGKPVTLSCSQTLNHNVMYWYQQKSSQAPKLLFHYYDKDFNNEADTPDNFQSRRPNTSFCFLDIRSPGLGDTAMYLCATSLEYYGYTFGSGTRLTVV.

The J gene is TRBJ1-1, the V gene TRBV4-3; D is unclear. The germline gives CDR1 LGHNA, CDR2 YSLEER. The CDR3 loop spans 14 amino acids. V dropped 1 base and J dropped 4 bases, with 10 bases sitting between them. DNA for the CDR3: TGCGCCAGCAGCCAAGGCAATCGGGTCACTGAAGCTTTCTTT. Amino acid sequence: CASSQGNRVTEAFF.

This rearrangement joins TRBV2 to TRBJ1-2; no reliable D call. With 6 bases removed from V and 8 bases from J, the gap between germline ends came to 22 bases. The CDR3 is 15 amino acids. Germline CDR1 reads SNHLY; CDR2 reads FYNNEI. CDR3 residues: CASSRSTSSLGGYTF. CDR3 nucleotide sequence: TGTGCCAGCAGCCGCTCGACGTCGTCTCTCGGGGGCTACACCTTC.

The chain has TRBV7-2 and TRBJ1-5; a weak D match, TRBD1 (5 bases). CDR1 and CDR2 (germline): SGHTA, FQGNSA. The V end was cut by 1 base, the J end by 6 bases, with 16 bases between. The CDR3 has 16 amino acids. The CDR3 loop is CASSLVGSGDSQPQHF. The CDR3, as DNA: TGTGCCAGCAGCTTAGTGGGTTCGGGGGATAGTCAGCCCCAGCATTTT.

V and J are TRBV7-2 and TRBJ2-2, with 7 bases that match TRBD1. V was clipped by 6 bases and J by 6 bases; unmatched bases: 7. CDR1 is SGHTA, CDR2 FQGNSA, per germline. This CDR3 is 14 amino acids long. In DNA form, the CDR3 reads TGTGCCAGCAGGCGAGGGGGCGTGTCCGGGGAGCTGTTTTTT. Translation: CASRRGGVSGELFF.

This clone has more than one count but fewer than ten. The chain combines TRBV6-6 with TRBJ1-1; D remains unclear. The length of the CDR3 is 11 residues. The V gene lost 4 bases and the J gene lost 5 bases, with 5 bases spanning the gap. The V gene's germline CDR1 is MNHNY and CDR2 SVGAGI (reference sequence). The CDR3 spells CASSSRTEAFF. CDR3 nucleotide sequence: TGTGCCAGCAGTTCTAGAACTGAAGCTTTCTTT.

The CDR3: CASIYSETNEKLFF. DNA for the CDR3: TGTGCCAGCATTTACTCCGAGACTAATGAAAAACTGTTTTTT. The chain recombines TRBV2 with TRBJ1-4; D uncertain. V was pared by 7 bases and J by 2 bases, with 11 bases between. CDR3 length equals 14 residues. Germline V CDR1 and CDR2: SNHLY, FYNNEI.

The V gene is TRBV19, the J gene TRBJ1-6; 8 positions agree with TRBD1. Losses at the gene ends were 4 bases for V and 7 bases for J; bases not matched to a gene: 6. Germline assignment: CDR1 LNHDA and CDR2 SQIVND (reference sequence). CDR3 size: 15 residues. The CDR3 reads CASSSGQGTNSPLHF. In nucleotides, the CDR3 is TGTGCCAGTAGTAGCGGACAGGGCACGAATTCACCCCTCCACTTT.

Note on this clone: The identical CDR3 is also encoded by other nucleotide sequences in the sample. The chain is built from TRBV7-2 and TRBJ2-7, with 9 nucleotides matching TRBD1. The V and J ends lost 3 bases and 3 bases, in that order; junction bases with no gene match: 3. This CDR3 is built from 14 residues. Germline V gives CDR1 SGHTA, CDR2 FQGNSA. The DNA for the CDR3 is TGTGCCAGCAGCTTGGACAGGGGTAACTACGAGCAGTACTTC. Translating it yields CASSLDRGNYEQYF. Variable domain in full (rest from reference TRBV7-2 and TRBJ2-7): GAGVSQSPSNKVTEKGKDVELRCDPISGHTALYWYRQSLGQGLEFLIYFQGNSAPDKSGLPSDRFSAERTGGSVSTLTIQRTQQEDSAVYLCASSLDRGNYEQYFGPGTRLTVT.

The chain combines TRBV27 with TRBJ1-6; possibly TRBD1 for D (5 bases). V was shortened by 5 bases and J by 10 bases, with 15 bases between the two germline ends. The germline CDR1 and CDR2 sequences are MNHEY and SMNVEV (reference sequence). This CDR3 spans 14 amino acids. The CDR3, as DNA: TGTGCCAGCAGTCCGGGACTCCTTACCTCACCCCTCCACTTT. As protein: CASSPGLLTSPLHF.

Regarding this clone: The junction departs from germline at one end; a sequencing error may be responsible. The chain combines TRBV6-5 with TRBJ1-5; possibly TRBD1 for D (5 bases). The CDR3 loop spans 15 amino acids. CDR1 MNHEY and CDR2 SVGAGI come from the germline V gene. The CDR3 spells CASRPQGLSNQPQNF. The CDR3 DNA reads TGTGCCAGCAGACCCCAGGGTCTTAGCAATCAGCCCCAGAATTTT.

The chain combines TRBV15 with TRBJ1-5, with D uncertain. This CDR3 comprises 13 residues. Germline V CDR1 and CDR2: LNHNV, YYDKDF (reference sequence). V was cut by 7 bases and J by 4 bases, with 11 bases left in between. CDR3 sequence reads: CATTTEKNQPQHF. CDR3 in DNA: TGTGCCACCACGACGGAGAAAAATCAGCCCCAGCATTTT. The full variable domain, rest sourced from reference TRBV15 and TRBJ1-5, is DAMVIQNPRYQVTQFGKPVTLSCSQTLNHNVMYWYQQKSSQAPKLLFHYYDKDFNNEADTPDNFQSRRPNTSFCFLDIRSPGLGDTAMYLCATTTEKNQPQHFGDGTRLSIL.

This clone occurred a few times. V gene TRBV5-6 combines with J gene TRBJ2-3; D call uncertain. V gave up 2 bases and J gave up 1 base, with 11 bases separating them. The CDR3 is 15 residues long. Germline CDR1 and CDR2: SGHDT and YYEEEE. CDR3 DNA: TGTGCCAGCAGCTTCGATCGGGTTGGCACAGATACGCAGTATTTT. It codes for CASSFDRVGTDTQYF.

This clone has only a few counts. This chain uses TRBV2 with TRBJ1-2, with 8 bases lining up with TRBD1. After removal of 6 bases from V and 8 bases from J, the junction contained 11 bases not matched to a gene. The CDR3 consists of 14 residues. Germline V gene sequence: CDR1 SNHLY, CDR2 FYNNEI. In nucleotides, the CDR3 is TGTGCCAGCAGCCCCGGACAGGGTGGGGGGGGCTACACCTTC. Its translation is CASSPGQGGGGYTF.

This clone was counted between two and nine times. The CDR3 sequence: CASSFDSGSRQPQHF. In nucleotides, the CDR3 is TGTGCCAGCAGCTTTGACAGTGGGTCTCGGCAGCCCCAGCATTTT. The chain recombines TRBV7-8 with TRBJ1-5; TRBD1 is a possible D gene (5 bases). The germline gives CDR1 SGHVS, CDR2 FQNEAQ. Trimming pared 3 bases from V and 7 bases from J, leaving 16 bases between. The CDR3 has 15 amino acids. Variable domain in full (rest from reference TRBV7-8 and TRBJ1-5): GAGVSQSPRYKVAKRGQDVALRCDPISGHVSLFWYQQALGQGPEFLTYFQNEAQLDKSGLPSDRFFAERPEGSVSTLKIQRTQQEDSAVYLCASSFDSGSRQPQHFGDGTRLSIL.

The rearrangement links TRBV5-1 to TRBJ1-2; 9 nucleotides align to TRBD1. This CDR3 has 15 amino acids. V shed 0 bases and J 5 bases; nucleotides not matched to a gene: 5. Germline CDR1 and CDR2: SGHRS and YFSETQ. CDR3 sequence: CASSLDAGQGYGYTF. CDR3 nucleotides: TGCGCCAGCAGCTTGGATGCGGGACAGGGATATGGCTACACCTTC.

The rearrangement joins TRBV27 to TRBJ2-1; 10 bases align to TRBD2. CDR3 size: 15 residues. Trimming took 10 bases from V and 6 from J; bases not matched to a gene: 12. The germline CDR1 and CDR2 sequences are MNHEY and SMNVEV (reference sequence). CDR3 sequence reads: CATHEGTSDSNEQFF. The DNA of the CDR3 is TGTGCCACCCACGAAGGGACTAGCGACAGCAATGAGCAGTTCTTC.

J is TRBJ2-7 and V is TRBV2; the match to TRBD2 covers 10 bases. The ends lost 7 bases at V and 0 bases at J; junction bases unmatched: 6. This CDR3 comprises 15 residues. Germline-derived CDR1 and CDR2 are SNHLY and FYNNEI. In nucleotides, the CDR3 is TGTGCCAGCAAGATCATAGCGGGAGGCTCCTACGAGCAGTACTTC. Translating gives CASKIIAGGSYEQYF. Using reference TRBV2 and TRBJ2-7 for the parts outside the CDR3, the full variable domain is EPEVTQTPSHQVTQMGQEVILRCVPISNHLYFYWYRQILGQKVEFLVSFYNNEISEKSEIFDDQFSVERPDGSNFTLKIRSTKLEDSAMYFCASKIIAGGSYEQYFGPGTRLTVT.